This TCR beta chain originates from a study of cytomegalovirus exposure and HLA in healthy donors. Trimming at V came to 4 bases and at J to 2 bases, leaving 6 bases not matched to a gene. CDR1 and CDR2 (germline): KGHSH, LQKENI. The CDR3 is made up of 15 amino acids. As for this clone: Its cognate antigen is unknown.

PCR amplification relied on 60 Vbeta primers (plus 13 Jbeta primers). The assay was immunoSEQ multiplex PCR, and TCRdb's table has in-frame clones only and misses some. The table has fewer than 180,000 clones, roughly three quarters seen once. Points from the study as a whole: The study put under 200 TCR beta chains on its list as cytomegalovirus-associated.

V gene TRBV18 combines with J gene TRBJ1-1; 8 nucleotides agree with TRBD1. The sequence was collected from a human donor in good health. The source material was PBMCs. The CDR3 region is CASSLLDRVNTEAFF. The CDR3 DNA is TGTGCCAGCTCACTCTTGGACAGGGTAAACACTGAAGCTTTCTTT.